This is a list of T cell receptor beta chains from one sample in a study of cytomegalovirus exposure and HLA in healthy donors. Here immunoSEQ multiplex PCR was the method, and the copy in TCRdb shows in-frame clones only, minus some. The table includes more than 65,000 clones, 76% detected once. Sequencing input: PBMCs. The source is a man in his forties or fifties in good health and CMV-seronegative. Both conserved end residues are part of each CDR3. D genes are given only for firm matches. Clone size, where shown, is once, few, many, or a class for clones that have expanded.

cdr3_aa | cdr3_nt | clone_size | j_call | d_call | v_call
CASGPPEVYGYTF | TGTGCCAGCGGGCCCCCGGAGGTCTATGGCTACACCTTC | NA | TRBJ1-2 | NA | TRBV6-1
CASSLEQGIGTQYF | TGCGCCAGCAGCTTGGAACAGGGAATAGGGACCCAGTACTTC | NA | TRBJ2-5 | NA | TRBV5-1
CASSPDSGGANTEAFF | TGTGCCAGCAGCCCCGATTCTGGAGGGGCGAACACTGAAGCTTTCTTT | NA | TRBJ1-1 | NA | TRBV5-5
CASSLNWGSGGTGFGYTF | TGTGCCAGCAGCTTAAACTGGGGGTCCGGCGGGACAGGGTTTGGCTACACCTTC | NA | TRBJ1-2 | TRBD1 | TRBV11-3
CASSLRTEGSNQPQHF | TGTGCCAGCAGTTTAAGGACAGAAGGTAGCAATCAGCCCCAGCATTTT | NA | TRBJ1-5 | NA | TRBV28
CASSLARIGLSTDTQYF | TGTGCCAGCAGCTTAGCACGTATCGGACTCAGCACAGATACGCAGTATTTT | once | TRBJ2-3 | NA | TRBV7-8
CASSPGTVRGGEVTGANVLTF | TGCGCCAGCAGCCCTGGGACGGTGCGCGGGGGGGAGGTAACTGGGGCCAACGTCCTGACTTTC | NA | TRBJ2-6 | TRBD2 | TRBV5-1
CASRTGGSSYEQYF | TGTGCCAGCAGAACGGGGGGTAGCTCCTACGAGCAGTACTTC | NA | TRBJ2-7 | TRBD2 | TRBV27
CASSTSGEITDTQYF | TGTGCCAGCTCCACTAGCGGGGAGATCACAGATACGCAGTATTTT | NA | TRBJ2-3 | TRBD2 | TRBV18
CASSLLYSNTGELFF | TGTGCCAGCAGCTTACTTTATTCGAACACCGGGGAGCTGTTTTTT | NA | TRBJ2-2 | NA | TRBV7-9
CSVEPLGTGTSYEQYF | TGCAGCGTTGAACCCTTAGGGACAGGGACCTCCTACGAGCAGTACTTC | NA | TRBJ2-7 | TRBD1 | TRBV29-1
CASSAGTGGNTIYF | TGTGCCAGCAGCGCAGGGACAGGTGGAAACACCATATATTTT | NA | TRBJ1-3 | TRBD1 | TRBV13
CASSWLAGGSSGANVLTF | TGTGCCAGCAGTTGGTTAGCGGGGGGGAGCTCTGGGGCCAACGTCCTGACTTTC | NA | TRBJ2-6 | TRBD2 | TRBV27
CASSLERGGRIVF | TGTGCCAGCAGCTTAGAGAGGGGGGGTCGAATCGTCTTC | few | TRBJ2-1 | NA | TRBV11-2
CAWSVAISYGYTF | TGTGCCTGGAGTGTAGCGATCTCCTATGGCTACACCTTC | few | TRBJ1-2 | NA | TRBV30
CASSENRGENIQYF | TGTGCCAGCAGTGAGAACAGGGGTGAAAACATTCAGTACTTC | few | TRBJ2-4 | TRBD1 | TRBV2
CASHGSNEKLFF | TGTGCCAGCCACGGGAGCAATGAAAAACTGTTTTTT | NA | TRBJ1-4 | NA | TRBV18
CASREDRAFYEQYF | TGTGCCAGCAGAGAGGACAGGGCATTTTACGAGCAGTACTTC | NA | TRBJ2-7 | TRBD1 | TRBV28
CATSRRPGQAATNEKLFF | TGTGCCACCAGCAGGAGACCGGGACAGGCTGCAACTAATGAAAAACTGTTTTTT | NA | TRBJ1-4 | TRBD1 | TRBV15
CASSQDSGQDMEQYF | TGTGCCAGCAGCCAAGATTCCGGACAAGACATGGAGCAGTACTTC | NA | TRBJ2-7 | NA | TRBV4-2
CASSSSSYEQYF | TGTGCCAGCAGTTCCTCCTCCTACGAGCAGTACTTC | NA | TRBJ2-7 | NA | TRBV28
CASSPHRDRGTNEQFF | TGTGCCAGCAGCCCTCACCGGGACAGGGGTACGAATGAGCAGTTCTTC | once | TRBJ2-1 | TRBD1 | TRBV9
CASSTRGGAWNNEQFF | TGTGCCAGCAGTACTCGCGGGGGGGCCTGGAACAATGAGCAGTTCTTC | few | TRBJ2-1 | TRBD2 | TRBV2
CASSLEGQGGYTF | TGTGCCAGCAGCTTGGAGGGACAGGGTGGCTACACCTTC | NA | TRBJ1-2 | TRBD1 | TRBV5-5
CASSFQQGKAFF | TGTGCCAGCAGCTTCCAACAGGGGAAAGCTTTCTTT | NA | TRBJ1-1 | TRBD1 | TRBV11-2
CASSRQGAGQPQHF | TGTGCCAGCAGCCGACAGGGGGCGGGACAGCCCCAGCATTTT | NA | TRBJ1-5 | TRBD1 | TRBV7-8
CASSVATRGLASTDTQYF | TGTGCCAGCAGCGTAGCTACGAGGGGGCTAGCCTCCACAGATACGCAGTATTTT | NA | TRBJ2-3 | TRBD1 | TRBV9
CASSASGTGAYEQYF | TGTGCCAGCAGCGCCTCCGGGACAGGGGCCTACGAGCAGTACTTC | NA | TRBJ2-7 | TRBD1 | TRBV9